The 27 T cell receptor beta chains given below trace back to one sample, sequenced in a study of blood T cell repertoires in COVID-19. Sequencing was performed with immunoSEQ multiplex PCR; in TCRdb, only in-frame clones are kept and a portion is missing. Among under 200,000 clones, 70% to 90% were seen once, and the ten largest hold around 8.3%. Sequencing input: peripheral blood. The receptors derive from a man aged 55 to 70 with acute or convalescent COVID-19.

The V call is TRBV3-1 (or the pseudogene TRBV3-2), the J call TRBJ2-7, with D possibly TRBD2 on 5 matching bases. Germline V lookup: CDR1 LGHDT, CDR2 YNNKEL (reference sequence). V lost 1 base to trimming and J lost 6 bases, with 10 bases between them. The CDR3 contains 13 residues. CDR3 sequence (DNA): TGTGCCAGCAGCCAAGGGGAGTCCGGCGAGCAGTACTTC. It yields the protein CASSQGESGEQYF.

The rearrangement links TRBV19 to TRBJ2-3; a weak D match, TRBD1 (6 bases). V was clipped by 5 bases and J by 0 bases, with 15 bases between them. There are 16 residues in the CDR3. Germline loops: CDR1 LNHDA, CDR2 SQIVND (reference sequence). CDR3 sequence: CASSPFRGGSTDTQYF. The DNA of the CDR3 is TGTGCCAGTAGTCCGTTCAGGGGCGGTAGCACAGATACGCAGTATTTT.

Concerning this clone itself: This specimen includes other DNA sequences encoding the same CDR3. This chain joins TRBV18 and TRBJ2-7, with TRBD1 matching over 8 bases. V was pared by 3 bases and J by 2 bases, with 3 bases of the junction left unmatched. In germline, CDR1 is KGHSH, CDR2 LQKENI. The CDR3 loop spans 14 amino acids. This CDR3 is CASSPRQGTYEQYF. In nucleotides, the CDR3 is TGTGCCAGCTCACCGCGACAGGGGACCTACGAGCAGTACTTC.

The chain carries TRBV7-9 and TRBJ1-2; D is possibly TRBD1 (5 bases). Trimming removed 4 bases from V and 5 bases from J, with 14 bases in between. This CDR3 region has 14 residues. Per the germline V gene, CDR1 is SEHNR and CDR2 is FQNEAQ (reference sequence). This CDR3 reads CASSYTGTRYGYTF. The CDR3 DNA follows: TGTGCCAGCAGCTATACCGGGACTCGGTATGGCTACACCTTC.

The genes are TRBV12-3 or TRBV12-4 and TRBJ1-5; 7 positions match TRBD1. The CDR3 is made up of 13 amino acids. The junction had 2 bases not matched to a gene; V was cut back by 5 bases and J by 4 bases. The DNA for the CDR3 is TGTGCCAGCAGTAAGGGGGCGAATCAGCCCCAGCATTTT. The encoded protein is CASSKGANQPQHF.

This clone was observed a few times. The chain uses TRBV5-1 and TRBJ2-3, with 15 bases that match TRBD2. The CDR3 extends over 16 amino acids. The junction had 6 bases not matched to a gene; V was cut back by 4 bases and J by 6 bases. The germline V gene encodes CDR1 SGHRS and CDR2 YFSETQ. The CDR3 is CASSPAGTSGRDTQYF. CDR3 nucleotide sequence: TGCGCCAGCAGCCCGGCGGGGACTAGCGGGAGGGATACGCAGTATTTT. The full variable domain, completed using reference TRBV5-1 and TRBJ2-3, is KAGVTQTPRYLIKTRGQQVTLSCSPISGHRSVSWYQQTPGQGLQFLFEYFSETQRNKGNFPGRFSGRQFSNSRSEMNVSTLELGDSALYLCASSPAGTSGRDTQYFGPGTRLTVL.

The chain joins TRBV5-1 to TRBJ2-1, with 10 bases identical to TRBD2. J was trimmed by 7 bases and V by 2 bases; bases with no gene match: 9. Germline-derived CDR1 and CDR2 are SGHRS and YFSETQ. This CDR3 has 16 amino acids. The CDR3 here is CASSFLEREGLNEQFF. In DNA, the CDR3 is TGCGCCAGCAGCTTTTTGGAGCGGGAGGGCCTAAATGAGCAGTTCTTC.

The chain is built from TRBV24-1 and TRBJ1-5, with TRBD1 matching over 7 bases. CDR3 length: 16 residues. Germline lookup yields CDR1 KGHDR and CDR2 SFDVKD. The junction had 9 bases not matched to a gene; V was cut back by 8 bases and J by 0 bases. The CDR3 protein is CATTAGTDYSNQPQHF. The CDR3 region has the DNA TGTGCCACCACCGCCGGGACAGATTATAGCAATCAGCCCCAGCATTTT.

The rearrangement links TRBV5-5 to TRBJ2-1, with a possible D match to TRBD2 (7 bases). The V gene lost 4 bases and the J gene lost 4 bases, with 15 bases spanning the gap. Germline CDR1 is SGHKS and CDR2 is YYEKEE (reference sequence). The CDR3 consists of 15 residues. DNA of the CDR3: TGTGCCAGCAGCCCCACGGGGGGCATTTACAATGAGCAGTTCTTC. This encodes CASSPTGGIYNEQFF.

The chain carries TRBV5-1 and TRBJ2-5, with D perhaps TRBD2 (5 bases). CDR1 and CDR2 from the germline V gene are SGHRS and YFSETQ. Trimming took off 0 bases at V and 4 bases at J, with 16 bases between the two ends. This CDR3 has 16 amino acids. CDR3 sequence reads: CASSLAGISMGETQYF. As DNA, the CDR3 is TGCGCCAGCAGCTTGGCCGGGATCAGTATGGGAGAGACCCAGTACTTC. Based on the CDR3 plus reference TRBV5-1 and TRBJ2-5, the full variable domain is KAGVTQTPRYLIKTRGQQVTLSCSPISGHRSVSWYQQTPGQGLQFLFEYFSETQRNKGNFPGRFSGRQFSNSRSEMNVSTLELGDSALYLCASSLAGISMGETQYFGPGTRLLVL.

J is TRBJ1-1 and V is TRBV6-6, with TRBD1 matching 9 bases. CDR1 MNHNY and CDR2 SVGAGI come from the germline V gene (reference sequence). J lost 5 bases, V lost 6 bases, and 13 bases had no gene match. The CDR3 totals 16 residues. In DNA, the CDR3 is TGTGCCAGCAGACGATCGACAGGGGGGAGTGGAACTGAAGCTTTCTTT. Protein sequence: CASRRSTGGSGTEAFF.

The V gene is TRBV28, the J gene TRBJ2-3; 12 bases are shared with TRBD2. Trimming at V came to 6 bases and at J to 2 bases, leaving 6 bases not matched to a gene. Germline V gene sequence: CDR1 MDHEN, CDR2 SYDVKM. This CDR3 spans 16 amino acids. The CDR3, as DNA: TGTGCCAGCAGCCCCGGGACTAGCGGGTACACAGATACGCAGTATTTT. Amino acids: CASSPGTSGYTDTQYF.

This clone showed up just once. The chain joins TRBV7-3 to TRBJ2-1; 11 nucleotides match TRBD2. The germline V gene encodes CDR1 SGHTA and CDR2 FQGTGA. J gave up 2 bases and V 4 bases, and 1 base lay outside the gene matches. This CDR3 has 15 amino acids. The CDR3, as DNA: TGTGCCAGCAGCTCGGGACTAGCGGCCTACAATGAGCAGTTCTTC. It is translated as CASSSGLAAYNEQFF.

The chain recombines TRBV28 with TRBJ2-1; 11 bases match TRBD2. Germline CDR1 and CDR2: MDHEN and SYDVKM. J lost 6 bases, V lost 5 bases, and 6 bases had no gene match. CDR3 length equals 15 residues. Here the CDR3 reads CASSDTSGRINEQFF. Here the CDR3 DNA reads TGTGCCAGCAGTGACACTAGCGGGAGAATCAATGAGCAGTTCTTC.

For the CDR3, the DNA is TGTGCCAGCAATCTAGACAGGGGGAACACTGAAGCTTTCTTT. The encoded protein is CASNLDRGNTEAFF. The chain employs TRBV28 and TRBJ1-1; TRBD1 agrees at 8 bases. Losses at the gene ends were 7 bases for V and 1 base for J; bases not matched to a gene: 5. CDR1 is MDHEN and CDR2 is SYDVKM in the germline V gene. The CDR3 contains 14 residues.

This sequence joins TRBV28 and TRBJ1-2; D is perhaps TRBD1 (6 bases). CDR1 is MDHEN, CDR2 SYDVKM, per germline. Trimming cost V 7 bases and J 4 bases, with 13 bases left between them. The CDR3 is made up of 13 amino acids. CDR3 in DNA: TGTGCCAGCACCACAACAGGGCGCTATGGCTACACCTTC. Its translation: CASTTTGRYGYTF.

CDR3 amino acids: CAISESGQGAPMNTEAFF. In DNA, the CDR3 is TGTGCCATCAGTGAGTCGGGACAGGGGGCTCCAATGAACACTGAAGCTTTCTTT. This chain joins TRBV10-3 and TRBJ1-1, with TRBD1 matching over 12 bases. V was pared by 0 bases and J by 0 bases, with 5 bases of the junction left unmatched. The CDR3 runs to 18 residues. Germline-derived CDR1 and CDR2 are ENHRY and SYGVKD.

The genes are TRBV28 and TRBJ2-7; 14 bases fit TRBD2. The CDR3 contains 17 residues. V dropped 4 bases and J dropped 3; count of bases not matched to a gene: 8. Germline assignment: CDR1 MDHEN and CDR2 SYDVKM. The DNA for the CDR3 is TGTGCCAGCAGTTCGTCCGGGACTAGCGGGAGCATCTACGAGCAGTACTTC. It is translated as CASSSSGTSGSIYEQYF.

This chain uses TRBV29-1 with TRBJ1-2; weak D call: TRBD1 (6 bases). This CDR3 region has 13 residues. V lost 7 bases, J lost 3 bases, and 15 bases lay in between. The germline V gene encodes CDR1 SQVTM and CDR2 ANQGSEA. This CDR3 is CSAGPKGDYGYTF. CDR3 coding DNA: TGCAGCGCCGGTCCGAAGGGGGACTATGGCTACACCTTC.

Only a few counts were recorded for this clone. The V call is TRBV7-6, the J call TRBJ2-7, with TRBD2 as a possible D gene (6 bases). The CDR3 spans 15 residues. V gave up 5 bases and J gave up 2 bases, with 16 bases separating them. Germline V lookup: CDR1 SGHVS, CDR2 FNYEAQ. CDR3 in amino acids: CASSPMGSGTYEQYF. In nucleotides, the CDR3 is TGTGCCAGCAGCCCCATGGGTAGCGGTACCTACGAGCAGTACTTC.

The V and J genes are TRBV3-1 (or the pseudogene TRBV3-2) and TRBJ2-2; TRBD1 aligns across 7 bases. This CDR3 region has 16 residues. The junction had 5 bases not matched to a gene; V was cut back by 4 bases and J by 0 bases. The germline CDR1 and CDR2 sequences are LGHDT and YNNKEL (reference sequence). The CDR3 DNA reads as TGTGCCAGCAGCCCGAGGGACAGCGCGAACACCGGGGAGCTGTTTTTT. This translates into CASSPRDSANTGELFF.

The J gene is TRBJ2-7, the V gene TRBV11-2; TRBD1 agrees at 9 bases. CDR1 and CDR2 (germline): SGHAT, FQNNGV. This CDR3 region has 14 residues. J lost 7 bases, V lost 2 bases, and 6 bases had no gene match. CDR3 residues: CASSLLQGAEEQYF. The CDR3 bases are TGTGCCAGCAGCTTATTACAGGGGGCTGAAGAGCAGTACTTC.

The chain has TRBV3-1 (or the pseudogene TRBV3-2) and TRBJ2-7; D not resolved. The CDR3 is made up of 14 amino acids. From germline, CDR1 is LGHDT and CDR2 YNNKEL (reference sequence). With 4 bases removed from V and 9 bases from J, the gap between germline ends came to 19 bases. The CDR3 loop is CASSPSAPRPRQYF. The CDR3 DNA reads as TGTGCCAGCAGCCCCTCGGCCCCGAGGCCTCGGCAGTACTTC.

The chain uses TRBV27 and TRBJ1-5; 7 nucleotides line up with TRBD1. J was trimmed by 0 bases and V by 4 bases; bases with no gene match: 9. The germline CDR1 and CDR2 sequences are MNHEY and SMNVEV (reference sequence). The CDR3 loop spans 17 amino acids. CDR3: CASSSPGQLDSNQPQHF. CDR3 nucleotides: TGTGCCAGCAGTTCTCCGGGACAGTTGGATAGCAATCAGCCCCAGCATTTT.

The J gene is TRBJ1-5, the V gene TRBV27; D might be TRBD1 (6 bases). Germline V gene data show CDR1 as MNHEY and CDR2 as SMNVEV (reference sequence). Trimming took 3 bases from V and 11 from J, leaving 14 bases between them. The CDR3 runs 13 residues. DNA of the CDR3: TGTGCCAGCAGTTTTGCATCAACAGGGTCCCAGCATTTT. Translation: CASSFASTGSQHF.

V usage is TRBV27 and J usage is TRBJ2-3, with unresolved D. The V gene's germline CDR1 is MNHEY and CDR2 SMNVEV (reference sequence). The CDR3 extends over 13 amino acids. V was trimmed by 2 bases and J by 2 bases, leaving 5 bases between them. Here the CDR3 DNA reads TGTGCCAGCAGTTTACTGTCCACAGATACGCAGTATTTT. It codes for CASSLLSTDTQYF.

A word on this clone: The same CDR3 is also encoded by other DNA sequences in this sample. V usage is TRBV29-1 and J usage is TRBJ2-2; no clear D gene. Trimming removed 4 bases at V and 3 bases at J, with 9 bases between. This CDR3 has 13 residues. Per the germline V gene, CDR1 is SQVTM and CDR2 is ANQGSEA. The DNA of the CDR3 is TGCAGCGTTGGCCGCGTTGACACCGGGGAGCTGTTTTTT. Its protein product is CSVGRVDTGELFF.